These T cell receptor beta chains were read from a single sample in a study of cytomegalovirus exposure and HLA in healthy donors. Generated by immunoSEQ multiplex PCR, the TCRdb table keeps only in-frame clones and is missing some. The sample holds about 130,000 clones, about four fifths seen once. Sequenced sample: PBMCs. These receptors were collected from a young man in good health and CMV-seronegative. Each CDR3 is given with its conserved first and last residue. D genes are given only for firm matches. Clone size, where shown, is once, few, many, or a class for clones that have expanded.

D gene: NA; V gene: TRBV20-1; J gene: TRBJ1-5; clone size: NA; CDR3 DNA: TGCAGTGCTAGGTCGGGTCAGCCCCAGCATTTT; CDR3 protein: CSARSGQPQHF
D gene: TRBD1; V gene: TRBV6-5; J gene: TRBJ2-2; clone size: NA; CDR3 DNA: TGTGCCAGCAGCAAACAGGGGGGCGAACCCGGGGAGCTGTTTTTT; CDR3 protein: CASSKQGGEPGELFF
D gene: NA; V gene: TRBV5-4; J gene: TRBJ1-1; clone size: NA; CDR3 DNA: TGTGCCAGCAGCGCCAGGGGCCGCGACACTGAAGCTTTCTTT; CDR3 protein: CASSARGRDTEAFF
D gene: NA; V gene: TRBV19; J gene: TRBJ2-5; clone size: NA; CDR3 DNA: TGTGCCAGTAGTCCCGGAGGGGCAGAGACCCAGTACTTC; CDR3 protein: CASSPGGAETQYF
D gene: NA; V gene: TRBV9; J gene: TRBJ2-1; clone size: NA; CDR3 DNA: TGTGCCAGCAGCGTAGGGGAGTTCAGGGGCTACAATGAGCAGTTCTTC; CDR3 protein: CASSVGEFRGYNEQFF
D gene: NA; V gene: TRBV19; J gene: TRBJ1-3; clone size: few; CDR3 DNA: TGTGCCAGTAGTATAACACAGACTAGGGGTCTGCCTCGCAACACCATATATTTT; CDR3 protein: CASSITQTRGLPRNTIYF
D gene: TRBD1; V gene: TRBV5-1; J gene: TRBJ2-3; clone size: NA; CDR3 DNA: TGCGCCAGCAGCAGACAGGGATATAGCACAGATACGCAGTATTTT; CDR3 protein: CASSRQGYSTDTQYF
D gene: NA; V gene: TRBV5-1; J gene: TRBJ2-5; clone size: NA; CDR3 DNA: TGCGCCAGCAGCTTAACAGGGACCGGAGAGACCCAGTACTTC; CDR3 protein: CASSLTGTGETQYF
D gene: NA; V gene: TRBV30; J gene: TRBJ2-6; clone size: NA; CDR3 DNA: TGTGCCTGGAGTGTACGGGATCGGGGGGCCAACGTCCTGACTTTC; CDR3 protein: CAWSVRDRGANVLTF
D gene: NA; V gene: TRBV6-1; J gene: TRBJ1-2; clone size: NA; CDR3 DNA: TGTGCCAGCAGTGAGCCGGGGGTAGACGGCTACACCTTC; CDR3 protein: CASSEPGVDGYTF
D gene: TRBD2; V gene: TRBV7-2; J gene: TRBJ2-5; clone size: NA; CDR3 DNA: TGTGCCAGCAGACCGGGGGGGGCTCAAGAGACCCAGTACTTC; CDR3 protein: CASRPGGAQETQYF
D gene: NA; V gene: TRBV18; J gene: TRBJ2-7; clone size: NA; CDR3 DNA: TGTGCCAGCTCACCAACGGTCGACAGAATGTACGAGCAGTACTTC; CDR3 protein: CASSPTVDRMYEQYF
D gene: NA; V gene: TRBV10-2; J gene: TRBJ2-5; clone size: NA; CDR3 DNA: TGCGCCAGCAGTGAACAGACAGACTACCAAGAGACCCAGTACTTC; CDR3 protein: CASSEQTDYQETQYF
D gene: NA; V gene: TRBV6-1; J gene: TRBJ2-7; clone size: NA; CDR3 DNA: TGTGCCAGCAGTATTTGGGGGGACGAGCAGTACTTC; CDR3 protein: CASSIWGDEQYF
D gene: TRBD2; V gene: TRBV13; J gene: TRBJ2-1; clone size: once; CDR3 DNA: TGTGCCAGCAGCTTAGGCCGGGGACTAGCGGGGGTGAGCTCCTACAATGAGCAGTTCTTC; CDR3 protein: CASSLGRGLAGVSSYNEQFF
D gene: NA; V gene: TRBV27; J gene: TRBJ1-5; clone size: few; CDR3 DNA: TGTGCCAGCAGTGTACAGGGTAGGGGCAATCAGCCCCAGCATTTT; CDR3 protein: CASSVQGRGNQPQHF
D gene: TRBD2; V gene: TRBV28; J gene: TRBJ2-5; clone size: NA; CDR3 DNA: TGTGCCAGCAGTTTAGCTAGCGGACAAGAGACCCAGTACTTC; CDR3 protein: CASSLASGQETQYF
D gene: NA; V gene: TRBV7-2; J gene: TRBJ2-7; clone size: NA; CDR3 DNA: TGTGCCAGCAGCTTAAGGGGTAGCGGCGGCTTGGAGCAGTACTTC; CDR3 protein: CASSLRGSGGLEQYF
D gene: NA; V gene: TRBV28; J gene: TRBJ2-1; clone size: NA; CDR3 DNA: TGTGCCAGCAGTTTCGTCTCCCGGGTCTACAATGAGCAGTTCTTC; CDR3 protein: CASSFVSRVYNEQFF
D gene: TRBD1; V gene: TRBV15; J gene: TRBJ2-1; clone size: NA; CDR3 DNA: TGTGCCACGAACCGGGACAGTTACAATGAGCAGTTCTTC; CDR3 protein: CATNRDSYNEQFF
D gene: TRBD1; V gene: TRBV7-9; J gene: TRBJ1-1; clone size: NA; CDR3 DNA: TGTGCCAGCAGCTTAAGGGCGGGACAGGGGTGGGGAACTGAAGCTTTCTTT; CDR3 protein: CASSLRAGQGWGTEAFF
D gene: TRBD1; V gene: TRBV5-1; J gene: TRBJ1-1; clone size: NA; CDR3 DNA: TGCGCCAGCAGCTGGGGACAGGGGTGGACTGAAGCTTTCTTT; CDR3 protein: CASSWGQGWTEAFF
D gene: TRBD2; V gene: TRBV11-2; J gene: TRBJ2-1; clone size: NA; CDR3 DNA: TGTGCCAGCAGCTCACTAGCGGAGGCTTACAATGAGCAGTTCTTC; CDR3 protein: CASSSLAEAYNEQFF
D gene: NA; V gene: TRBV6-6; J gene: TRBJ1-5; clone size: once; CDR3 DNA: TGTGCCAGCATCAAAGGGGGTGCTATTAGCAATCAGCCCCAGCATTTT; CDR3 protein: CASIKGGAISNQPQHF
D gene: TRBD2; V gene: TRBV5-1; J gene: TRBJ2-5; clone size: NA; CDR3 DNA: TGCGCCACTTCTAGCGGGGGGGCCGTCGAGACCCAGTACTTC; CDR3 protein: CATSSGGAVETQYF
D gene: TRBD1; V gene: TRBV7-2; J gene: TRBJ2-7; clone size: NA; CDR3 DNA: TGTGCCAGCAGCTTGGGACAGACCGAGCAGTACTTC; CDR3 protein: CASSLGQTEQYF
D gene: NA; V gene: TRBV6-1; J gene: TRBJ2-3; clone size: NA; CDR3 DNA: TGTGCCAGCAGTGATGGGCAGGGACACACAGATACGCAGTATTTT; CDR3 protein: CASSDGQGHTDTQYF
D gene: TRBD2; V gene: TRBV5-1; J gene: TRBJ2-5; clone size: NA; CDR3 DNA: TGCGCCAGCAGCTGGACTAGCGGGGGAATCCAAGAGACCCAGTACTTC; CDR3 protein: CASSWTSGGIQETQYF
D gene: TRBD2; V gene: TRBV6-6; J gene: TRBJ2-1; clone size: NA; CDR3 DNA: TGTGCCAGTCTTATAGCGGGAGGGCCCAATGAGCAGTTCTTC; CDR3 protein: CASLIAGGPNEQFF
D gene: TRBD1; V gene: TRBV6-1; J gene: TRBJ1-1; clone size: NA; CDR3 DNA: TGTGCCAGCAGTGACCGACAGGGGTTTAATGAAGCTTTCTTT; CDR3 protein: CASSDRQGFNEAFF
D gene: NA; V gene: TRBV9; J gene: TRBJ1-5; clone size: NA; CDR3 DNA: TGTGCCAGCAGCGTAGGCACAAATCAGCCCCAGCATTTT; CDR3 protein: CASSVGTNQPQHF
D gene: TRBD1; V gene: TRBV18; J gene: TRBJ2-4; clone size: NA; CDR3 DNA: TGTGCCAGCTCACCTCCGGGACAGAAAAACATTCAGTACTTC; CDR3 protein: CASSPPGQKNIQYF
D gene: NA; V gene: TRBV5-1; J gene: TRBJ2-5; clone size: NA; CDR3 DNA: TGCGCCAGCAGGTCCGGGACAACACAAGAGACCCAGTACTTC; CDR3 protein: CASRSGTTQETQYF
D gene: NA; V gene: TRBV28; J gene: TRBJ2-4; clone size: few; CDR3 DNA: TGTGCCAGCAGTTCCGGGGACACTAACATTCAGTACTTC; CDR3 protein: CASSSGDTNIQYF
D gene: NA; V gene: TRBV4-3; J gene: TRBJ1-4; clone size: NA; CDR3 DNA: TGCGCCAGCAGCCAAGATCGGGGGGCGAATGAAAAACTGTTTTTT; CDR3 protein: CASSQDRGANEKLFF
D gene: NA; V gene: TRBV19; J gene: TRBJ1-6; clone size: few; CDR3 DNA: TGTGCCAGTAGTACTGAGACACTCACCAGTTCACCCCTCCACTTT; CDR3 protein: CASSTETLTSSPLHF
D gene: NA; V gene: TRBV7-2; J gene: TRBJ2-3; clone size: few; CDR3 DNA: TGTGCCAGCTCCCGGGAGTTCGGTGCAGATACGCAGTATTTT; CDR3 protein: CASSREFGADTQYF
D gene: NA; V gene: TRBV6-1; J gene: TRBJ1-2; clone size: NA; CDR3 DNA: TGTGCCAGCAGTGATATGATACAGGGACTAGGTGGCTACACCTTC; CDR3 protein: CASSDMIQGLGGYTF
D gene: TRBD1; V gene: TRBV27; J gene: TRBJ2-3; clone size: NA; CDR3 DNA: TGTGCCAGCAGTAGGACAGGGTTTCGCACAGATACGCAGTATTTT; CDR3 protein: CASSRTGFRTDTQYF
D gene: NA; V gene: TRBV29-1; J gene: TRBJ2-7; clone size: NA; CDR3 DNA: TGCAGCGTTGAAGACGCAGACTCCTACGAGCAGTACTTC; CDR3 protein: CSVEDADSYEQYF
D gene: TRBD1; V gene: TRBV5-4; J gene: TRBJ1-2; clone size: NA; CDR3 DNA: TGTGCCAGCAGCATAGGCTACAGGGGGCTGGACTATGGCTACACCTTC; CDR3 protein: CASSIGYRGLDYGYTF
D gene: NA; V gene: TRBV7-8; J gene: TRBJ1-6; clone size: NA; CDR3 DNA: TGTGCCAGCAGCTTTCAAGAGGGCAATTCACCCCTCCACTTT; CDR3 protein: CASSFQEGNSPLHF
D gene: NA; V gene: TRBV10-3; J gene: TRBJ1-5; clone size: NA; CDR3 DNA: TGTGCCATCAGTATAGGGGGTAGTAGCAATCAGCCCCAGCATTTT; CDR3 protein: CAISIGGSSNQPQHF
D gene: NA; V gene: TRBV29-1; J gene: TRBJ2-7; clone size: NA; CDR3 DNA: TGCAGCGTTGAAGGTACGCGACTTAGCTCCTACGAGCAGTACTTC; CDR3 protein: CSVEGTRLSSYEQYF
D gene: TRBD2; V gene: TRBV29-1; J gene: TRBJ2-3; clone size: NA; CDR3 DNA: TGCAGCGCCCAGGGACTAGCAGTAGCAGATACGCAGTATTTT; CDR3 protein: CSAQGLAVADTQYF
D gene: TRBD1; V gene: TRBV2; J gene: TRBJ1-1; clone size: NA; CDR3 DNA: TGTGCCAGCAGTGCACAGGGGGGGGTTGGTACTGAAGCTTTCTTT; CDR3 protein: CASSAQGGVGTEAFF
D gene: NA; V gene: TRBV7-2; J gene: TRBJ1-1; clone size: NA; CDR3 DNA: TGTGCCAGCAGCCCACTGGTTGGGGTCGGACTGGCTTTCTTT; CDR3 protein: CASSPLVGVGLAFF
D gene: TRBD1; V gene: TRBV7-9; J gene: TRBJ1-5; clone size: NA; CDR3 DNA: TGTGCCAGCAGCTTAGGACAGGGCGAATCGATGCCCCAGCATTTT; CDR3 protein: CASSLGQGESMPQHF